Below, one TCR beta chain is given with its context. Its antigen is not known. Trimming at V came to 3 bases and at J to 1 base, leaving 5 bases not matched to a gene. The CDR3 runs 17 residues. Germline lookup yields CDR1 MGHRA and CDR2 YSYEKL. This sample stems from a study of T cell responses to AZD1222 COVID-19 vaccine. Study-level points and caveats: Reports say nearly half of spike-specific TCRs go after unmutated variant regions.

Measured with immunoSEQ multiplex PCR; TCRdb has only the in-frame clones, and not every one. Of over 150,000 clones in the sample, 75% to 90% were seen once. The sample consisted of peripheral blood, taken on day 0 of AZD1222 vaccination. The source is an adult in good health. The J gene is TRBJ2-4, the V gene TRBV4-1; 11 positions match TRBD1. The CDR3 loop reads CASSQPGQGAAKNIQYF. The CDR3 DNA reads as TGCGCCAGCAGCCAGCCCGGACAGGGGGCCGCCAAAAACATTCAGTACTTC.